This TCR beta chain originates from a study of blood T cells in healthy people across ages. This clonotype was detected a few times. Its antigen remains unknown. Combining a sample-barcoded 5' primer with a J-beta primer mix, a second PCR ran for 7 to 11 cycles. TCRdb ran MiXCR on the 5' RACE reads and lists one entry per CDR3 protein. The table records approximately 780,000 distinct CDR3 sequences, around a quarter of them present only once. V lost 5 bases to trimming and J lost 2 bases, with 10 bases between them. The CDR3 consists of 14 residues. Germline V lookup: CDR1 MNHNS, CDR2 SASEGT. General study findings and limits: CMV status of donors was not determined, possibly confounding expanded clonotype changes. Older age went with lower TCR beta diversity per million T cells, in a roughly linear way.

These data also featured in a second study, about T cells of mothers and their children. From that second work: Related mother-child pairs shared slightly more overlap than unrelated pairs, but the difference was non-significant.

This TCR was recovered from a boy aged 5-17 years in good health. This sequence joins TRBV6-1 and TRBJ1-5; D ambiguous. Sequenced sample: blood. CDR3 nucleotides: TGTGCCAGCAGTTTGAACGTAGGCAATCAGCCCCAGCATTTT. It specifies CASSLNVGNQPQHF.